This paragraph covers one TCR beta chain sequence. With V trimmed by 6 bases and J by 4 bases, 6 bases remained unmatched. Germline V CDR1 and CDR2: ENHRY, SYGVKD. The CDR3 sequence is 14 residues long. TCRdb keeps only in-frame clones here, not all; method: immunoSEQ multiplex PCR. The profile covers some 300,000 clones, with approximately 89% appearing a single time and more than 9% taken by the ten largest. This entry is derived from a study of blood T cell repertoires in COVID-19. Looking at the study overall: The United States, Italy and Spain supplied acute and convalescent COVID-19 samples. Sources were T cells, B-cell-depleted T cells, or PBMCs; the material itself was cDNA or gDNA.

Adults between about 18 and 89 years of age took part from about 24 US areas. Two consecutive negative NP/OP PCR tests, clearance, or resolved symptoms defined Cohort 3 recovery. This receptor was identified in a woman aged 25 to 39 who had recovered from COVID-19. V and J are TRBV10-3 and TRBJ2-7, with 10 positions matching TRBD1. Sequenced sample: PBMCs or T cells enriched from blood (not recorded which). The CDR3 region is CAIRTGTGAYEQYF. CDR3 nucleotide sequence: TGTGCCATCAGAACCGGGACAGGGGCTTACGAGCAGTACTTC.